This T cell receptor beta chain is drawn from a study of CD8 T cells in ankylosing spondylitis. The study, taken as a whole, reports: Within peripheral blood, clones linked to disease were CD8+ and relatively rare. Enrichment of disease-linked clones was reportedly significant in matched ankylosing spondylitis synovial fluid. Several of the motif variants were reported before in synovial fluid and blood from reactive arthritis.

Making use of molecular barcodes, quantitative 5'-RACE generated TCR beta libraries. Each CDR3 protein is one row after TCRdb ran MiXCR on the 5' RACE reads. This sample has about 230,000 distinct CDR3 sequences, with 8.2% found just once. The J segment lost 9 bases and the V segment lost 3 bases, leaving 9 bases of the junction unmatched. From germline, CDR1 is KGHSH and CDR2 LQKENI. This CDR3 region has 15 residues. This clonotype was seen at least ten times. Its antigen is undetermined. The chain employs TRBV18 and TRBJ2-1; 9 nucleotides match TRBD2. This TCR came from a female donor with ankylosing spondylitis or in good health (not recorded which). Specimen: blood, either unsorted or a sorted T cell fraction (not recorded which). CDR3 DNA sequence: TGTGCCAGCTCACCTACGGCGGGGGGGAGGGGTGAGCAGTTCTTC. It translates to CASSPTAGGRGEQFF.